The 25 T cell receptor beta chains presented below share a single source sample, sequenced in a study of Tregs in tolerant kidney transplant recipients. Generated by immunoSEQ multiplex PCR, the TCRdb table keeps only in-frame clones and is missing some. The sample includes tens of thousands of clones. The sequences come from CD4+ T cells from blood, collected before the transplant. These receptors originate from a human donor who received a combined kidney and bone marrow transplant.

The CDR3 is CASRPRQGPAGYTF. The DNA read from the CDR3 is TGTGCCAGCAGACCGAGACAGGGGCCTGCTGGC. The chain combines TRBV2 with TRBJ1-2; 8 bases match TRBD1. The CDR3 end is not reached by the read, which stops 3 residues before it; the germline J gene fills it in. V was clipped by 6 bases and J by 7 bases; unmatched bases: 10. This CDR3 has 14 residues. Germline V gives CDR1 SNHLY, CDR2 FYNNEI.

A note on this clone: The read is 3 residues too short to cover the CDR3 end, so that end is filled in from the germline J gene. This rearrangement joins TRBV10-3 to TRBJ1-2; 10 bases agree with TRBD1. V trimming: 7 bases; J trimming: 5 bases; junction bases outside the gene matches: 7. Germline-derived CDR1 and CDR2 are ENHRY and SYGVKD. The CDR3 runs 14 residues. CDR3 DNA (partial): TGTGCCATCACCGGGGGGACAGGGGCTTATGGC. Translating gives CAITGGTGAYG. The CDR3 reads in full as CAITGGTGAYGYTF.

About this clone itself: The CDR3 is cut off 3 residues early in the read; its end comes from the germline J gene. This sequence joins TRBV18 and TRBJ2-6; D is uncertain. CDR1 is KGHSH and CDR2 is LQKENI in the germline V gene. The CDR3 spans 15 residues. Trimming cost V 0 bases and J 0 bases, with 3 bases left between them. Incomplete CDR3 DNA: TGTGCCAGCTCACCACCGGCCTCTGGGGCCAACGTC. It codes for CASSPPASGANV. The CDR3 as a whole reads CASSPPASGANVLTF.

The sequenced CDR3 bases are TGCGCCAGCAGCTTGGACAGTAGCAATCAGCCC. This gives the protein CASSLDSSNQP. The CDR3 reads in full as CASSLDSSNQPQHF. The J gene is TRBJ1-5, the V gene TRBV5-1; D remains ambiguous. Read sequence stops 3 residues before the CDR3 end, and the germline J gene provides the missing end. V was pared by 0 bases and J by 0 bases, with 4 bases between. Germline CDR1 SGHRS, CDR2 YFSETQ. The CDR3 spans 14 residues. Based on the CDR3 plus reference TRBV5-1 and TRBJ1-5, the full variable domain is KAGVTQTPRYLIKTRGQQVTLSCSPISGHRSVSWYQQTPGQGLQFLFEYFSETQRNKGNFPGRFSGRQFSNSRSEMNVSTLELGDSALYLCASSLDSSNQPQHFGDGTRLSIL.

The covered CDR3 bases are TGCAGTGCCCCGCCGAGCGGGGGGTTGTCAGATACG. Its translation is CSAPPSGGLSDT. The whole CDR3 reads CSAPPSGGLSDTQYF. The chain has TRBV20-1 and TRBJ2-3; TRBD2 agrees at 9 bases. The read finishes 3 residues shy of the CDR3 end, and the germline J gene is used to complete it. The CDR3 contains 15 residues. V was pared by 6 bases and J by 4 bases, with 11 bases of the junction left unmatched. Germline lookup yields CDR1 DFQATT and CDR2 SNEGSKA (reference sequence).

To note about this clone: Read data end 3 residues before the CDR3 end; the end is taken from the germline J gene. The chain carries TRBV19 and TRBJ2-1; D perhaps matches TRBD2 (7 bases). Germline CDR1 reads LNHDA; CDR2 reads SQIVND (reference sequence). The CDR3 runs to 16 residues. V lost 7 bases to trimming and J lost 4 bases, with 20 bases between them. CDR3 residues: CASIGGQVRGYNEQFF. The sequenced part of the CDR3 DNA is TGTGCCAGTATCGGGGGGCAGGTTCGGGGATACAATGAG.

Details on this clone: The CDR3 end falls 3 residues outside the read, so it is completed with the germline J gene. The chain joins TRBV6-2 or TRBV6-3 to TRBJ1-1; TRBD1 is a possible D gene (5 bases). CDR1 is MNHEY and CDR2 is SVGEGT in the germline V gene. V was cut by 8 bases and J by 7 bases, with 11 bases left in between. The CDR3 covers 11 residues. The CDR3 bases that were read are TGTGCCAGCTGTCAGGGCAGTGAA. Translated, it gives CASCQGSE. In full, the CDR3 reads CASCQGSEAFF.

As to this clone: The read gets to within 3 residues of the CDR3 end, and the germline J gene fills in the rest. The rearrangement links TRBV7-9 to TRBJ2-2; TRBD2 matches at 9 bases. Germline CDR1 is SEHNR and CDR2 is FQNEAQ (reference sequence). This CDR3 is 15 amino acids long. The junction had 3 bases not matched to a gene; V was cut back by 1 base and J by 6 bases. This CDR3 reads CASSLVLAGSGELFF. The part of the CDR3 DNA that was read is TGTGCCAGCAGCTTAGTACTAGCGGGTTCCGGGGAG.

Regarding this clone: The read terminates 3 residues ahead of where the CDR3 ends, so the germline J gene completes it. This chain links TRBV19 with TRBJ2-3; weak D call: TRBD2 (6 bases). Germline values: CDR1 LNHDA, CDR2 SQIVND (reference sequence). V lost 4 bases and J lost 1, with 12 bases in between. The CDR3 totals 15 residues. The sequenced part of the CDR3 DNA is TGTGCCAGTAGTACCGGGACTTATCGCACAGATACG. It is translated as CASSTGTYRTDT. The whole CDR3 reads CASSTGTYRTDTQYF. The full variable domain, completed using reference TRBV19 and TRBJ2-3, is DGGITQSPKYLFRKEGQNVTLSCEQNLNHDAMYWYRQDPGQGLRLIYYSQIVNDFQKGDIAEGYSVSREKKESFPLTVTSAQKNPTAFYLCASSTGTYRTDTQYFGPGTRLTVL.

Regarding this clone: The CDR3 goes on 3 residues after the read ends, and that part is filled in from the germline J gene. The chain recombines TRBV10-2 with TRBJ2-7; 7 positions match TRBD2. V dropped 2 bases and J dropped 0; count of bases not matched to a gene: 4. Per the germline V gene, CDR1 is WSHSY and CDR2 is SAAADI. The CDR3 is made up of 15 amino acids. CDR3 residues: CASSEDGGSSYEQYF. Incomplete CDR3 DNA: TGCGCCAGCAGTGAGGACGGCGGGAGCTCCTACGAG.

With respect to this clone: The CDR3 end lies 3 residues beyond the end of the read and is filled in from the germline J gene. The rearrangement uses TRBV30 and TRBJ1-6, with D unresolved. Per the germline V gene, CDR1 is GTSNPN and CDR2 is SVGIG (reference sequence). Trimming removed 2 bases from V and 10 bases from J, with 12 bases in between. This CDR3 has 13 amino acids. The part of the CDR3 DNA that was read is TGTGCCTGGAGTATGGAGGGTTTATCACCC. It encodes CAWSMEGLSP. The full-length CDR3 reads as CAWSMEGLSPLHF. The full variable domain, rest sourced from reference TRBV30 and TRBJ1-6, is SQTIHQWPATLVQPVGSPLSLECTVEGTSNPNLYWYRQAAGRGLQLLFYSVGIGQISSEVPQNLSASRPQDRQFILSSKKLLLSDSGFYLCAWSMEGLSPLHFGNGTRLTVT.

In the case of this clone: The CDR3 goes on 3 residues after the read ends, and that part is filled in from the germline J gene. The rearrangement links TRBV18 to TRBJ1-1; TRBD1 aligns across 10 bases. CDR1 is KGHSH, CDR2 LQKENI, per germline. Trimming removed 0 bases from V and 5 bases from J; junction bases left unmatched: 3. The CDR3 contains 15 residues. Partial CDR3 DNA: TGTGCCAGCTCACCACCATGGACAGGGGGGACTGAA. This sequence encodes CASSPPWTGGTE. The entire CDR3 is CASSPPWTGGTEAFF.

On this clone: The CDR3 end lies 3 residues beyond the end of the read and is filled in from the germline J gene. This rearrangement joins TRBV5-1 to TRBJ2-5, with a weak D call TRBD2 (5 bases). Germline-derived CDR1 and CDR2 are SGHRS and YFSETQ. V was trimmed by 4 bases and J by 1 base, leaving 11 bases between them. The CDR3 spans 14 residues. CDR3 sequence: CASSPTSFQETQYF. CDR3 DNA, as far as it was read: TGCGCCAGCAGCCCAACTAGTTTCCAAGAGACC. The whole variable domain, filled in from reference TRBV5-1 and TRBJ2-5, reads KAGVTQTPRYLIKTRGQQVTLSCSPISGHRSVSWYQQTPGQGLQFLFEYFSETQRNKGNFPGRFSGRQFSNSRSEMNVSTLELGDSALYLCASSPTSFQETQYFGPGTRLLVL.

On this clone: From the germline J gene comes the end of the CDR3, since the read stops 3 residues before it. This sequence joins TRBV7-9 and TRBJ2-1; D remains unclear. V lost 5 bases and J lost 8, with 10 bases in between. The CDR3 consists of 12 residues. Germline CDR1 and CDR2: SEHNR and FQNEAQ (reference sequence). Partial CDR3 DNA: TGTGCCAGCAGCCTTAGCTGGGATGAG. It encodes CASSLSWDE. In full, the CDR3 reads CASSLSWDEQFF.

On this clone itself: The read terminates 3 residues before the CDR3 end, so the remaining end is supplied by the germline J gene. This chain uses TRBV7-9 with TRBJ2-1, with 7 positions matching TRBD1. The trim removed 8 bases at V and 6 bases at J, leaving 10 bases unmatched. Looked up from germline, CDR1 is SEHNR and CDR2 is FQNEAQ (reference sequence). The CDR3 has 14 residues. The sequenced part of the CDR3 DNA is TGTGCCAGCGGGACGGCAGGGGGTCCCAATGAG. It codes for CASGTAGGPNE. The complete CDR3 reads CASGTAGGPNEQFF.

Notes on this clone: The read comes to an end 3 residues before the CDR3 does, leaving the germline J gene to fill in the end. This chain links TRBV18 with TRBJ2-5; 9 positions match TRBD2. The CDR3 has 20 residues. Losses at the gene ends were 6 bases for V and 1 base for J; bases not matched to a gene: 21. Germline lookup yields CDR1 KGHSH and CDR2 LQKENI. CDR3 bases read: TGTGCCAGCTCCCTTTATCACCTTGGGGGAACTAGCGGGCTCCAAGAGACC. This encodes CASSLYHLGGTSGLQET. The whole CDR3 protein is CASSLYHLGGTSGLQETQYF.

As regards this clone: With the read ending 3 residues before the CDR3 end, the germline J gene is used to fill in that end. The genes are TRBV5-4 and TRBJ1-2; possible D gene TRBD1, 5 bases. With 1 base removed from V and 1 base from J, the gap between germline ends came to 5 bases. Germline values: CDR1 SGHNT, CDR2 YYREEE (reference sequence). CDR3 length equals 13 residues. The sequenced part of the CDR3 DNA is TGTGCCAGCAGCTTGAGGGGTAACTATGGC. Translation: CASSLRGNYG. In full, the CDR3 reads CASSLRGNYGYTF. The full variable domain, in which reference TRBV5-4 and TRBJ1-2 provide the parts outside the CDR3, is ETGVTQSPTHLIKTRGQQVTLRCSSQSGHNTVSWYQQALGQGPQFIFQYYREEENGRGNFPPRFSGLQFPNYSSELNVNALELDDSALYLCASSLRGNYGYTFGSGTRLTVV.

About this clone: Read data end 3 residues before the CDR3 end; the end is taken from the germline J gene. The rearrangement links TRBV18 to TRBJ2-5; TRBD1 matches at 7 bases. The CDR3 has 15 amino acids. In germline, CDR1 is KGHSH, CDR2 LQKENI. V dropped 2 bases and J dropped 5; count of bases not matched to a gene: 8. The sequenced CDR3 bases are TGTGCCAGCTCACCAGTGACAGGGCAGGGGGAGACC. Residues: CASSPVTGQGET. The complete CDR3 protein is CASSPVTGQGETQYF.

Note on this clone: The missing CDR3 end, 3 residues past where the read stops, is filled in from the germline J gene. This chain links TRBV5-1 with TRBJ2-3; D unclear. Germline V gene lookup returns CDR1 SGHRS and CDR2 YFSETQ. Between the trimmed V and J ends, which lost 3 bases and 5 bases, there was a span of 13 bases. This CDR3 is 14 amino acids long. Partial CDR3 DNA: TGCGCCAGCAGCTCGGTCTTGCCGGGAGATACG. Translating it yields CASSSVLPGDT. The CDR3, in full, reads CASSSVLPGDTQYF.

About this clone itself: With the read ending 3 residues before the CDR3 end, the germline J gene is used to fill in that end. The gene calls are TRBV7-9 and TRBJ1-2; D gene uncertain. The germline V and J ends were trimmed by 7 bases and 6 bases, with 15 bases remaining between them. This CDR3 is 13 amino acids long. The germline V gene has CDR1 SEHNR and CDR2 FQNEAQ (reference sequence). The CDR3 spells CASTSRRKDGYTF. Incomplete CDR3 DNA: TGTGCCAGCACCTCCAGGCGTAAGGATGGC.

Notes on this clone: The read terminates 3 residues before the CDR3 end, so the remaining end is supplied by the germline J gene. V usage is TRBV7-9 and J usage is TRBJ2-5; 8 bases map to TRBD1. V dropped 4 bases and J dropped 6; count of bases not matched to a gene: 10. The CDR3 loop spans 15 amino acids. Germline loops: CDR1 SEHNR, CDR2 FQNEAQ (reference sequence). CDR3: CASSSLLGQGQTQYF. The part of the CDR3 DNA that was read is TGTGCCAGCAGCTCACTTCTTGGACAGGGTCAGACC.

Concerning this clone: The sequence runs out 3 residues before the end of the CDR3; the remainder is reconstructed from the germline J gene. The rearrangement uses TRBV6-2 or TRBV6-3 and TRBJ2-3; D is ambiguous. V was pared by 2 bases and J by 5 bases, with 5 bases between. The CDR3 is made up of 12 amino acids. Germline V gives CDR1 MNHEY, CDR2 SVGEGT. The CDR3 spells CASSYPRDTQYF. The sequenced part of the CDR3 DNA is TGTGCCAGCAGTTACCCCAGAGATACG.

A remark on this clone: The read falls 3 residues short of the CDR3 end, and the missing part is taken from the germline J gene. V usage is TRBV6-2 or TRBV6-3 and J usage is TRBJ1-1, with 7 bases identical to TRBD1. Germline CDR1 MNHEY, CDR2 SVGEGT. Trimming removed 2 bases from V and 5 bases from J; junction bases left unmatched: 5. The length of the CDR3 is 14 residues. The part of the CDR3 DNA that was read is TGTGCCAGCAGTTACAAGGGGGCGGGAACTGAA. Its protein product is CASSYKGAGTE. The entire CDR3 is CASSYKGAGTEAFF.

Worth noting for this clone: The read terminates 3 residues ahead of where the CDR3 ends, so the germline J gene completes it. The chain links TRBV7-6 to TRBJ2-5; 7 nucleotides match TRBD1. The CDR3 has 14 residues. Germline V CDR1 and CDR2: SGHVS, FNYEAQ. The J segment lost 0 bases and the V segment lost 5 bases, leaving 3 bases of the junction unmatched. The CDR3 sequence: CASSPDRHQETQYF. The DNA read from the CDR3 is TGTGCCAGCAGCCCGGACAGGCACCAAGAGACC.

A note on this clone: Read sequence stops 3 residues before the CDR3 end, and the germline J gene provides the missing end. J is TRBJ1-1 and V is TRBV20-1; D perhaps matches TRBD1 (5 bases). The CDR3 consists of 11 residues. The ends were cut back, 6 bases at V and 5 bases at J, with 10 bases in the middle. Germline values: CDR1 DFQATT, CDR2 SNEGSKA (reference sequence). This chain's CDR3 is CSAWGGTEAFF. The covered CDR3 bases are TGCAGTGCCTGGGGGGGGACTGAA.